The source of this T cell receptor beta chain is a study of post-analysis software for immune sequencing data. Overall study findings and caveats: There were several TRBV segments more frequent in patients than controls, and TRBV5-6, TRBV5-1 and TRBV20-1 were among them. Normalized Chao1 diversity was significantly lower in multiple sclerosis patients than in controls. When the samples were clustered directly with F measure, those that had been prepared in the same batch showed strong co-clustering.

The CDR3 has 18 residues. Trimming cost V 1 base and J 6 bases; bases outside gene matches: 10. Points on this clonotype: Its antigen is undetermined.

TCR beta cDNA libraries had unique molecular identifiers. A population of about 0.95 to 11 million T cells gave rise to roughly 500,000 cDNA molecules. TCRdb itself ran the PCR reads through MiXCR, one entry per CDR3 protein. The sample contains around 700,000 distinct CDR3 sequences, 55% to 70% of which appear only once. The sequence derives from a girl aged 2 to 10 with multiple sclerosis. Sequencing input: blood. The V and J genes are TRBV12-3 or TRBV12-4 and TRBJ2-1; 12 nucleotides match TRBD1. CDR3 bases: TGTGCCAGCAGTTTAGAATCCGGGACAGGGGGCCTGAGCAATGAGCAGTTCTTC. This sequence encodes CASSLESGTGGLSNEQFF.